Listed below are T cell receptor beta chains from one sample, sequenced in a study of CD8+ T cells in alopecia areata. Repertoires were generated with immunoSEQ multiplex PCR, while TCRdb's copy carries only in-frame clones and drops some. In the table there are 150,000 or so clones, over 80% of which are singletons. This material consisted of CD8+ T cells sorted from blood, taken at week 0. All receptors derive from a human donor with alopecia areata. Both conserved end residues are part of each CDR3. A D gene is named only where the DNA matches it firmly. Rows give clone size only sometimes, using once, few, many, or a class for an expanded clone.

v_call,j_call,clone_size,d_call,cdr3_nt,cdr3_aa
TRBV5-1,TRBJ2-2,-,TRBD1,TGCGCCAGCAGCTCGGGACAGGGGAACACCGGGGAGCTGTTTTTT,CASSSGQGNTGELFF
TRBV6-1,TRBJ1-6,-,-,TGTGCCAGCAGTGAAAGTGGGTCCCTCCACTTT,CASSESGSLHF
TRBV23-1,TRBJ1-3,once,-,TGCGCCAGCAGTCAAGGGGGGCTGAGCTCTGGAAACACCATATATTTT,CASSQGGLSSGNTIYF
TRBV6-4,TRBJ2-2,few,-,TGTGCCACCCGAGGGTGGTTCACCGGGGAGCTGTTTTTT,CATRGWFTGELFF
TRBV7-9,TRBJ2-7,few,-,TGTGCCAGCAGCTTAGTGTCCCCAGGGACGGAGGAGCAGTACTTC,CASSLVSPGTEEQYF
TRBV5-5,TRBJ2-7,-,TRBD1,TGTGCCAGCAGCGCCATCGGGACAGGGAGCTACGAGCAGTACTTC,CASSAIGTGSYEQYF
TRBV19,TRBJ2-2,-,-,TGTGCCAGTAGTCTGTACACCGGGGGTTACGCCGGGGAGCTGTTTTTT,CASSLYTGGYAGELFF
TRBV4-1,TRBJ2-7,-,TRBD2,TGCGCCAGCAGCCAAGGGCTAGCGGTTTACGAGCAGTACTTC,CASSQGLAVYEQYF
TRBV9,TRBJ2-1,-,TRBD2,TGTGCCAGCAGCGTAGCGGGACTAGCGGGAGTCGGATTGAATGAGCAGTTCTTC,CASSVAGLAGVGLNEQFF
TRBV13,TRBJ2-7,-,-,TGTGCCAGCAGCCTTTTTGGTGACGAGCAGTACTTC,CASSLFGDEQYF
TRBV29-1,TRBJ2-2,-,TRBD2,TGCAGCGTGGAAACTAGCGGGAGGGCCACCGGGGAGCTGTTTTTT,CSVETSGRATGELFF
TRBV9,TRBJ2-7,-,-,TGTGCCAGCAGCGTAGCTGCGGACTCTTACGAGCAGTACTTC,CASSVAADSYEQYF
TRBV4-1,TRBJ2-3,-,-,TGCGCCAGCAGCCCAGCCCCGGGAGATACGCAGTATTTT,CASSPAPGDTQYF
TRBV5-1,TRBJ1-1,-,TRBD1,TGCGCCAGCAGCTTGGCTGAGGGACAGGTGGAGGGCACTGAAGCTTTCTTT,CASSLAEGQVEGTEAFF
TRBV29-1,TRBJ2-7,-,-,TGCAGCGTTATGGGGGACACCTACGAGCAGTACTTC,CSVMGDTYEQYF
TRBV4-1,TRBJ2-3,once,-,TGCGCCAGCAGCCAAGCCCTAGCCGGGGCTAGCACAGATACGCAGTATTTT,CASSQALAGASTDTQYF
TRBV6-5,TRBJ2-5,-,TRBD1,TGTGCCAGCAGTTATTCAGGGGGCTTAGAGACCCAGTACTTC,CASSYSGGLETQYF
TRBV2,TRBJ2-7,-,-,TGTGCCAGCAGTTTTACGGGACCCGAGCAGTACTTC,CASSFTGPEQYF
TRBV11-1,TRBJ2-3,-,-,TGTGCCAGCAGCTGGACTGGAGGCACAGATACGCAGTATTTT,CASSWTGGTDTQYF
TRBV19,TRBJ2-1,many,TRBD2,TGTGCCAGTCATAGCGGGGGGGACTACAATGAGCAGTTCTTC,CASHSGGDYNEQFF
TRBV18,TRBJ1-2,-,-,TGTGCCAGCTCACCAGGGGGCCGTGGCTACACCTTC,CASSPGGRGYTF
TRBV7-2,TRBJ2-1,-,TRBD2,TGTGCCAGCAGCGTTGGGACTAGCGGGAGCCTGAGTGAGCAGTTCTTC,CASSVGTSGSLSEQFF
TRBV9,TRBJ2-2,once,-,TGTGCCAGCAGCGGAGATGGGACTGCCCCGGAGCTGTTTTTT,CASSGDGTAPELFF
TRBV7-8,TRBJ2-2,-,TRBD2,TGTGCCAGCAGCTTACGACTAGCGGTCGCGAACACCGGGGAGCTGTTTTTT,CASSLRLAVANTGELFF
TRBV5-6,TRBJ1-4,-,-,TGTGCCAGCAGCTTGTGGCGCCGCGGTGAAAAACTGTTTTTT,CASSLWRRGEKLFF
TRBV7-9,TRBJ2-7,-,-,TGTGCCAGCAGCCCTGTTGACGGAGGGAGAGAGCAGTACTTC,CASSPVDGGREQYF
TRBV13,TRBJ2-7,-,-,TGTGCCAGCAGCTTAGGAGGGTCCTACGAGCAGTACTTC,CASSLGGSYEQYF
TRBV21-1,TRBJ1-2,-,-,TGTGCCAGAGAGAAAAGGGGGAACGGAGGCTACACCTTC,CAREKRGNGGYTF
TRBV4-1,TRBJ1-2,-,-,TGCGCCAGCAGCCAAGATGGCACCGAGCAGGGCTATGGCTACACCTTC,CASSQDGTEQGYGYTF
TRBV30,TRBJ2-7,-,TRBD1,TGTGCCTGTTACCACCTTGGGACAGTGGCTCACGAGCAGTACTTC,CACYHLGTVAHEQYF
TRBV14,TRBJ2-7,-,-,TGTGCCAGCAGCCAAGTGACGGAATTCTACGAGCAGTACTTC,CASSQVTEFYEQYF
TRBV10-2,TRBJ1-1,-,TRBD1,TGCGCCAGCAGTGTGACAGGGATGAACACTGAAGCTTTCTTT,CASSVTGMNTEAFF
TRBV19,TRBJ2-1,-,-,TGTGCCAGTAGTATTGTGGGGAATGAGCAGTTCTTC,CASSIVGNEQFF
TRBV25-1,TRBJ2-2,-,-,TGTGCCAGCAGTGCCGCGAACACCGGGGAGCTGTTTTTT,CASSAANTGELFF
TRBV11-2,TRBJ2-6,-,-,TGTGCCAGCAGCTCGCTCCAGGGTTCTGGGGCCAACGTCCTGACTTTC,CASSSLQGSGANVLTF
TRBV5-1,TRBJ2-7,-,TRBD2,TGCGCCAGCAGCTTGGCCGCGCGGGGGGGCCGCGAGCAGTACTTC,CASSLAARGGREQYF
TRBV19,TRBJ2-1,-,-,TGTGCCAGTAGTATTTCCTTGAGCTCCTACAATGAGCAGTTCTTC,CASSISLSSYNEQFF
TRBV19,TRBJ2-3,-,-,TGTGCCAGTAGTACCGGACAGACTAGCACAGATACGCAGTATTTT,CASSTGQTSTDTQYF
TRBV11-2,TRBJ1-2,-,-,TGTGCCAGCAGCTTAGATGCTACCTCAGGGGTGAGGTACTATGGCTACACCTTC,CASSLDATSGVRYYGYTF
TRBV6-1,TRBJ2-1,-,-,TGTGCCAGCAGCCTGGGTCCTAGCTCCTACAATGAGCAGTTCTTC,CASSLGPSSYNEQFF
TRBV12-5,TRBJ2-1,-,-,TGTGCTAGTGGTCCAGGGGCATGGCAGTTCTTC,CASGPGAWQFF
TRBV6-5,TRBJ2-3,-,-,TGTGCCAGCAGTTACTCGTTCTCGGACAGCACAGATACGCAGTATTTT,CASSYSFSDSTDTQYF
TRBV11-2,TRBJ2-1,-,TRBD2,TGTGCCAGCAGCTTAGATGCCCTTTATTGGGGACTAGCGGATTACAATGAGCAGTTCTTC,CASSLDALYWGLADYNEQFF
TRBV6-6,TRBJ2-3,-,TRBD2,TGTGCCAGCAGCTCAGGAGCTAGCGGGACTACAGATACGCAGTATTTT,CASSSGASGTTDTQYF
TRBV6-5,TRBJ2-2,once,-,TGTGCCAGCAGACAACTGAACACCGGGGAGCTGTTTTTT,CASRQLNTGELFF
TRBV27,TRBJ2-4,-,-,TGTGCCAGCAGTCGTGCTTCAAAGGTCGGAAACATTCAGTACTTC,CASSRASKVGNIQYF
TRBV11-2,TRBJ1-5,-,-,TGTGCCAGCAGCTTAGAGTTCCAGAATCAGCCCCAGCATTTT,CASSLEFQNQPQHF
TRBV9,TRBJ2-3,-,TRBD1,TGTGCCAGCAGCGCCAAACTGACAGGGAAGAGCACAGATACGCAGTATTTT,CASSAKLTGKSTDTQYF
TRBV7-9,TRBJ2-1,-,-,TGTGCCAGCAGCTTAACTAGCAATGAGCAGTTCTTC,CASSLTSNEQFF
TRBV27,TRBJ2-1,once,TRBD1,TGTGCCAGCAGTTTAAGGGGGCCTAATGAGCAGTTCTTC,CASSLRGPNEQFF
TRBV29-1,TRBJ1-2,-,TRBD1,TGCAGCGTGGACAGAACACCTAACAGACAGGGCGCTACTAACTATGGCTACACCTTC,CSVDRTPNRQGATNYGYTF
TRBV9,TRBJ2-1,-,-,TGTGCCAGCAGCACGACCGGGACTCACTACAATGAGCAGTTCTTC,CASSTTGTHYNEQFF
TRBV13,TRBJ2-3,-,TRBD2,TGTGCCAGCTGGACTAGCGGCACAGATACGCAGTATTTT,CASWTSGTDTQYF
TRBV7-6,TRBJ2-5,-,-,TGTGCCAGCAGCTTATACCGCGAGTACCAAGAGACCCAGTACTTC,CASSLYREYQETQYF
TRBV29-1,TRBJ1-2,-,-,TGCAGCGTTGAAGATAAAGAGGGATACACCTTC,CSVEDKEGYTF
TRBV27,TRBJ2-7,-,-,TGTGCCAGCAGTGGTGGCTCCTACGAGCAGTACTTC,CASSGGSYEQYF
TRBV9,TRBJ2-1,-,TRBD2,TGTGCCAGCAGCGACGAGGGGTGGCGGGGGGATGAGCAGTTCTTC,CASSDEGWRGDEQFF